The 10 T cell receptor beta chains below come from one sample, sequenced in a study of blood T cell dynamics during melanoma immunotherapy. Stated time point: pre-treatment baseline. Measured with immunoSEQ multiplex PCR; TCRdb has only the in-frame clones, and not every one. Among more than 9,000 clones listed, just over 85% were seen once. The source material was blood, sampled from a patient treated with checkpoint blockade. These receptors all stem from a human donor with melanoma.

The chain combines TRBV5-8 with TRBJ2-5; 14 bases fit TRBD2. The junction had 11 bases not matched to a gene; V was cut back by 5 bases and J by 5 bases. CDR1 SGHTS and CDR2 YDEGEE come from the germline V gene. The CDR3 totals 17 residues. CDR3 DNA sequence: TGTGCCAGCAGGACAGGCCGGACTAGCGGGGGGATGGAGACCCAGTACTTC. Protein sequence: CASRTGRTSGGMETQYF.

This clone showed up just a few times. V and J are TRBV6-1 and TRBJ1-5; D call uncertain. CDR1 is MNHNS and CDR2 is SASEGT in the germline V gene. The CDR3 extends over 13 amino acids. The V end was cut by 7 bases, the J end by 0 bases, with 7 bases between. This CDR3 is CASNYDSNQPQHF. The DNA for the CDR3 is TGTGCCAGCAATTACGATAGCAATCAGCCCCAGCATTTT.

This clone was counted a few times. This chain joins TRBV11-3 and TRBJ1-1; D uncertain. Germline CDR1 SGHNT, CDR2 YENEEA. CDR3 size: 13 residues. Deletions cut 5 bases from V and 3 bases from J, with 10 bases between. CDR3 bases: TGTGCCAGCAGCCTGTATCGGGACACTGAAGCTTTCTTT. Translating gives CASSLYRDTEAFF.

The chain uses TRBV15 and TRBJ2-5; 8 bases line up with TRBD1. Per the germline V gene, CDR1 is LNHNV and CDR2 is YYDKDF (reference sequence). V gave up 0 bases and J gave up 4 bases; unmatched junction bases: 4. The CDR3 contains 15 residues. CDR3 sequence reads: CATSREPDRGETQYF. CDR3 coding DNA: TGTGCCACCAGCAGAGAACCTGACAGGGGAGAGACCCAGTACTTC.

The V call is TRBV6-6, the J call TRBJ1-2, with D maybe TRBD1 (6 bases). Germline CDR1 reads MNHNY; CDR2 reads SVGAGI (reference sequence). This CDR3 is built from 15 residues. V lost 0 bases to trimming and J lost 4 bases, with 12 bases between them. The chain's CDR3 is CASSYSGGRSYGYTF. CDR3 bases: TGTGCCAGCAGTTACTCTGGGGGGCGAAGCTATGGCTACACCTTC.

This chain joins TRBV7-2 and TRBJ2-4; unclear D gene. The V end was cut by 1 base, the J end by 11 bases, with 15 bases between. In germline, CDR1 is SGHTA, CDR2 FQGNSA. The CDR3 spans 14 residues. CDR3 region: CASSLGPFARLQYF. The CDR3, as DNA: TGTGCCAGCAGCTTAGGCCCGTTCGCAAGGCTTCAGTACTTC.

This clone was recorded once. The J gene is TRBJ1-4, the V gene TRBV4-1; 8 bases are a match to TRBD1. The germline CDR1 and CDR2 sequences are MGHRA and YSYEKL. The CDR3 loop spans 16 amino acids. Trimming cost V 2 bases and J 17 bases; bases outside gene matches: 19. The CDR3 sequence is CASSQHPGTGSGDLFF. In DNA, the CDR3 is TGCGCCAGCAGCCAACACCCCGGGACAGGTTCGGGGGACCTTTTTTTT.

V and J are TRBV27 and TRBJ1-6; D ambiguous. Looked up from germline, CDR1 is MNHEY and CDR2 is SMNVEV (reference sequence). The CDR3 has 19 amino acids. V was pared by 6 bases and J by 0 bases, with 21 bases between. CDR3 DNA sequence: TGTGCCAGCAGCGTGCGGGGAGTTTCCGATAGCTCCTATAATTCACCCCTCCACTTT. Residues: CASSVRGVSDSSYNSPLHF.

The chain combines TRBV6-5 with TRBJ2-1; D might be TRBD1 (7 bases). From germline, CDR1 is MNHEY and CDR2 SVGAGI. The CDR3 covers 15 residues. V was cut by 7 bases and J by 1 base, with 14 bases left in between. The CDR3: CASTSAGGSYNEQFF. The CDR3 bases are TGTGCCAGCACCTCTGCAGGGGGGTCCTACAATGAGCAGTTCTTC.

The chain combines TRBV5-1 with TRBJ1-5; possibly TRBD1 for D (5 bases). The CDR3 spans 15 residues. Germline V CDR1 and CDR2: SGHRS, YFSETQ. V lost 0 bases to trimming and J lost 7 bases, with 14 bases between them. The CDR3 DNA is TGCGCCAGCAGCTTGGATCCAGGGCGAGGACAGCCCCAGCATTTT. It specifies CASSLDPGRGQPQHF.